A single sample gave rise to the 10 T cell receptor beta chains below, sequenced in a study of blood T cell repertoires in COVID-19. The method was immunoSEQ multiplex PCR; TCRdb's version includes in-frame clones alone and lacks a portion of them. The sample holds 68,000 or so clones, over 80% seen once. The sample was peripheral blood. The receptors stem from a human donor in a cohort sampled during active COVID-19.

Only a few counts were recorded for this clone. The chain uses TRBV7-3 and TRBJ2-4, with TRBD1 as a possible D gene (5 bases). V lost 5 bases to trimming and J lost 0 bases, with 5 bases between them. The CDR3 totals 13 residues. Germline V lookup: CDR1 SGHTA, CDR2 FQGTGA. The CDR3 bases are TGTGCCAGCAGCACAGGAGCCAAAAACATTCAGTACTTC. This encodes CASSTGAKNIQYF.

This chain joins TRBV19 and TRBJ1-1; TRBD1 is a possible D gene (6 bases). Trimming took 7 bases from V and 3 from J, leaving 18 bases between them. CDR1 is LNHDA, CDR2 SQIVND, per germline (reference sequence). This CDR3 has 15 amino acids. CDR3 nucleotides: TGTGCCAGTAAAGGGGCGGGGGCCCTGGACACTGAAGCTTTCTTT. Its protein product is CASKGAGALDTEAFF.

V and J are TRBV19 and TRBJ2-3; tentative D call: TRBD2 (6 bases). Germline V gives CDR1 LNHDA, CDR2 SQIVND (reference sequence). V dropped 4 bases and J dropped 8 bases, with 19 bases sitting between them. The CDR3 length is 15 residues. The CDR3 nucleotides are TGTGCCAGTAGTAAGGGACTTTCCCCGCAAGGTACGCAGTATTTT. It yields the protein CASSKGLSPQGTQYF.

The chain carries TRBV7-2 and TRBJ1-2, with D tentatively TRBD1 (5 bases). The CDR3 runs 16 residues. Trimming cost V 0 bases and J 4 bases, with 15 bases left between them. Germline V lookup: CDR1 SGHTA, CDR2 FQGNSA. CDR3 nucleotides: TGTGCCAGCAGCTTAGCGCGTGGGGCGGGGATCTATGGCTACACCTTC. It codes for CASSLARGAGIYGYTF.

This CDR3 reads CASSWTGQGAFEQYF. CDR3 DNA: TGTGCCAGCAGCTGGACGGGACAGGGGGCTTTCGAGCAGTACTTC. V gene TRBV5-6 combines with J gene TRBJ2-7; TRBD1 matches 12 bases. The trim removed 3 bases at V and 6 bases at J, leaving 7 bases unmatched. Per germline, CDR1 SGHDT and CDR2 YYEEEE. The CDR3 covers 15 residues.

The CDR3 region is CASSYLPGQGAYGYTF. CDR3 DNA sequence: TGTGCCAGCAGTTACCTACCTGGACAGGGGGCCTATGGCTACACCTTC. The chain recombines TRBV6-5 with TRBJ1-2; 11 bases align to TRBD1. Per germline, CDR1 MNHEY and CDR2 SVGAGI. The ends lost 2 bases at V and 4 bases at J; junction bases unmatched: 6. This CDR3 is built from 16 residues.

The chain has TRBV27 and TRBJ1-3, with 7 bases that match TRBD1. This CDR3 is 13 amino acids long. J was trimmed by 10 bases and V by 5 bases; bases with no gene match: 8. Germline loops: CDR1 MNHEY, CDR2 SMNVEV (reference sequence). Written as DNA, the CDR3 is TGTGCCAGCAGTACCGGGACAGCGGCTACCATATATTTT. This gives the protein CASSTGTAATIYF.

This clone appeared once. J is TRBJ2-5 and V is TRBV7-3; 8 nucleotides align to TRBD1. V lost 4 bases to trimming and J lost 4 bases; unmatched junction nucleotides: 5. The length of the CDR3 is 14 residues. Germline V gene data show CDR1 as SGHTA and CDR2 as FQGTGA. The CDR3 loop is CASSSGQGGETQYF. The CDR3, as DNA: TGTGCCAGCAGCTCTGGACAGGGTGGAGAGACCCAGTACTTC.

The V gene is TRBV6-5, the J gene TRBJ2-7; D may be TRBD2 (6 bases). V lost 8 bases, J lost 3 bases, and 14 bases lay in between. Germline V gives CDR1 MNHEY, CDR2 SVGAGI. The CDR3 covers 13 residues. For the CDR3, the DNA is TGTGCCAGCGGCCGGGCGGGGTACTACGAGCAGTACTTC. It is translated as CASGRAGYYEQYF.

The V and J genes are TRBV28 and TRBJ1-5; D unclear. Germline CDR1 reads MDHEN; CDR2 reads SYDVKM. Deletions cut 10 bases from V and 0 bases from J, with 10 bases between. The length of the CDR3 is 13 residues. For the CDR3, the DNA is TGTGCCATCCGGGGTTATAGCAATCAGCCCCAGCATTTT. As protein: CAIRGYSNQPQHF.